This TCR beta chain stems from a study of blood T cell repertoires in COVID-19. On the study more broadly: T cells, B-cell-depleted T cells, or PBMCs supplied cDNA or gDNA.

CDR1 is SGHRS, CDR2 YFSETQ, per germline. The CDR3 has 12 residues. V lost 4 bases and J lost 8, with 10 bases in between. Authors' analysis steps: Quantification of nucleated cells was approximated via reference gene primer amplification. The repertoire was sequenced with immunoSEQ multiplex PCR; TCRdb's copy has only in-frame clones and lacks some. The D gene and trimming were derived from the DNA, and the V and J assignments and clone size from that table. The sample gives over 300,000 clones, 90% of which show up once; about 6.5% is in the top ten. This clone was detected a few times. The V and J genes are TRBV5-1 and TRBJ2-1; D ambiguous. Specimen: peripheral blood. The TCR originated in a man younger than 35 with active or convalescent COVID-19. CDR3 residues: CASSRELHEQFF. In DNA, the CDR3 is TGCGCCAGCAGCAGAGAATTGCATGAGCAGTTCTTC.